This T cell receptor (beta chain) was recovered during a study of identifying expanded T cells in peripheral blood. V gave up 2 bases and J gave up 0 bases, with 11 bases separating them. The CDR3 has 16 amino acids. From germline, CDR1 is SGHTA and CDR2 FQGNSA. During the collection period, no donor immune events like infections were recorded. Profiling relied on immunoSEQ multiplex PCR, and the TCRdb table lists in-frame clones only, not all of them. The profile shows some 81,000 clones, roughly four fifths of them singletons. Sequences were obtained from blood. The chain uses TRBV7-2 and TRBJ1-3, with a weak D call TRBD1 (5 bases). The TCR originated in a person aged 18 to 70 in good health. The CDR3 DNA follows: TGTGCCAGCAGCTTATATGGGGGTTCCTCTGGAAACACCATATATTTT. Residues: CASSLYGGSSGNTIYF.